This T cell receptor beta chain was identified during a study of cytomegalovirus exposure and HLA in healthy donors. This clone appeared a few times. Its antigen is unidentified. The V gene's germline CDR1 is GTSNPN and CDR2 SVGIG (reference sequence). V was pared by 3 bases and J by 1 base, with 21 bases between. This CDR3 is 17 amino acids long. The PCR ran on 60 Vbeta and 13 Jbeta primers. Using immunoSEQ multiplex PCR, the repertoire was profiled, and TCRdb retains in-frame clones only, with some absent. Here the sample spans 80,000 to 100,000 clones, 79% being singletons. Points from the study as a whole: It was about 180 TCR beta chains that were listed as cytomegalovirus-associated. As a later analysis revealed, most CMV-associated TCR beta chains appeared HLA-restricted.

This TCR was sampled from a male donor in good health and CMV-seropositive. Material: PBMCs. This rearrangement joins TRBV30 to TRBJ1-2; possibly TRBD1 for D (5 bases). The CDR3 region is CAWSGGGAETLNYGYTF. The CDR3 bases are TGTGCCTGGAGCGGCGGAGGGGCAGAAACACTTAACTATGGCTACACCTTC. The full variable domain, in which reference TRBV30 and TRBJ1-2 provide the parts outside the CDR3, is SQTIHQWPATLVQPVGSPLSLECTVEGTSNPNLYWYRQAAGRGLQLLFYSVGIGQISSEVPQNLSASRPQDRQFILSSKKLLLSDSGFYLCAWSGGGAETLNYGYTFGSGTRLTVV.